This T cell receptor (beta chain) was recovered during a study of T-cell reconstitution after alpha-beta-depleted transplantation in children. Trimming removed 5 bases from V and 4 bases from J; junction bases left unmatched: 2. The CDR3 is made up of 13 amino acids. CDR1 is DFQATT and CDR2 is SNEGSKA in the germline V gene (reference sequence). Library preparation (for TCRbeta) was performed with unique molecular identifiers. TCRdb re-derived calls from the PCR reads in MiXCR, one entry per CDR3 protein. The table shows about 610,000 distinct CDR3 sequences, with under 12% occurring only once. This chain links TRBV20-1 with TRBJ2-2; 9 positions match TRBD1. The source material was PBMCs from the stem cell graft donor, sampled from the stem cell graft. The source of this sequence is a human donor who donated a stem cell graft to a child with acute myeloid leukemia. The CDR3 protein is CSAWDRATGELFF. The CDR3 bases are TGCAGTGCTTGGGACAGGGCCACCGGGGAGCTGTTTTTT.